The entry that follows covers one T cell receptor beta chain sequence. The CDR3 extends over 15 amino acids. V lost 4 bases and J lost 8; bases outside the gene matches: 11. Germline CDR1 SGHVS, CDR2 FQNEAQ. TCRdb's copy holds only in-frame clones and misses some; the assay was immunoSEQ multiplex PCR. The data contain 200,000 to 250,000 clones, about 86% of them singletons. This specimen comes from a study of blood T cell repertoires in COVID-19. This chain connects TRBV7-8 to TRBJ1-2; the match to TRBD1 covers 9 bases. The clonotype originates from a woman aged 45-60 years with COVID-19, enrolled during active disease. The sample comprised peripheral blood. In DNA, the CDR3 is TGTGCCAGCAGCTCCGGGACAGGGAATCGCCCGGGCTACACCTTC. Protein product: CASSSGTGNRPGYTF.